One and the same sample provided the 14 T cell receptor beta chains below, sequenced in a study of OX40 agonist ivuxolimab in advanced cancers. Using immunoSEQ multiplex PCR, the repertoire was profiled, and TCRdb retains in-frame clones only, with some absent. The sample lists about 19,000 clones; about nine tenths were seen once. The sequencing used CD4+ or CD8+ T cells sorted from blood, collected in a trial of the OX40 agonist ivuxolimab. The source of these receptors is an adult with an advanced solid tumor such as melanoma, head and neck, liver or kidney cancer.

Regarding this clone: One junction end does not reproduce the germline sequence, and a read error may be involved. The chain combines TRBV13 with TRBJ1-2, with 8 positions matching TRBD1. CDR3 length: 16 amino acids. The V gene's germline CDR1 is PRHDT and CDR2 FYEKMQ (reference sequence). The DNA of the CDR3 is TGTGCCAGCAGCCTAGGAGGACAGGGCGCTAACTATGGCTACACCTTC. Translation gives CASSLGGQGANYGYTF.

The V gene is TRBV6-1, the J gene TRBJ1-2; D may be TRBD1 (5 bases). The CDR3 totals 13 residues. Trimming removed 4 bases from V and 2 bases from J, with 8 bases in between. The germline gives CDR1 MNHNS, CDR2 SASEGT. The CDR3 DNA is TGTGCCAGCAGTGGACAGACAAACTATGGCTACACCTTC. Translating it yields CASSGQTNYGYTF.

The CDR3 DNA sequence: TGTGCCAGCAGGGGCCCCGGGACAGCTGGAAACACCATATATTTT. The encoded protein is CASRGPGTAGNTIYF. The genes are TRBV6-1 and TRBJ1-3, with 7 bases fitting TRBD1. The junction had 7 bases not matched to a gene; V was cut back by 6 bases and J by 2 bases. The CDR3 has 15 amino acids. CDR1 is MNHNS and CDR2 is SASEGT in the germline V gene.

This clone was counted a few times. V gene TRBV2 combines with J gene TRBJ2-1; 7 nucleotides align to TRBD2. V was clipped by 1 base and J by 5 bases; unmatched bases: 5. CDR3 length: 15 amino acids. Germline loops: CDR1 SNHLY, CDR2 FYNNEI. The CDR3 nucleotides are TGTGCCAGCAGTGAAGTCGGGAGGTGGGACAATGAGCAGTTCTTC. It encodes CASSEVGRWDNEQFF.

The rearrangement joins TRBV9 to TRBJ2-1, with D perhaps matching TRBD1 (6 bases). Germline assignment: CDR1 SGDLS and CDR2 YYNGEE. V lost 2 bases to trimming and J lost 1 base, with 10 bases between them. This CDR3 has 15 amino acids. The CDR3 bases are TGTGCCAGCAGCGTCTCCGGGACATCCTACAATGAGCAGTTCTTC. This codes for CASSVSGTSYNEQFF. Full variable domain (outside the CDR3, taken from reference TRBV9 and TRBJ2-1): DSGVTQTPKHLITATGQRVTLRCSPRSGDLSVYWYQQSLDQGLQFLIQYYNGEERAKGNILERFSAQQFPDLHSELNLSSLELGDSALYFCASSVSGTSYNEQFFGPGTRLTVL.

CDR3: CASSPPGTGAYEQYF. The DNA of the CDR3 is TGTGCCAGCAGCCCCCCCGGGACAGGGGCCTACGAGCAGTACTTC. The rearrangement joins TRBV7-9 to TRBJ2-7, with 10 bases fitting TRBD1. CDR3 length: 15 amino acids. The V segment lost 5 bases and the J segment 2 bases; nucleotides outside the gene matches: 6. CDR1 and CDR2 (germline): SEHNR, FQNEAQ (reference sequence).

The CDR3 loop reads CASSWLGGNYEQYF. DNA of the CDR3: TGTGCCAGCAGCTGGCTGGGGGGGAACTACGAGCAGTACTTC. The rearrangement joins TRBV13 to TRBJ2-7; 7 bases map to TRBD2. The CDR3 length is 14 residues. Germline CDR1 reads PRHDT; CDR2 reads FYEKMQ (reference sequence). V gave up 4 bases and J gave up 3 bases; unmatched junction bases: 6.

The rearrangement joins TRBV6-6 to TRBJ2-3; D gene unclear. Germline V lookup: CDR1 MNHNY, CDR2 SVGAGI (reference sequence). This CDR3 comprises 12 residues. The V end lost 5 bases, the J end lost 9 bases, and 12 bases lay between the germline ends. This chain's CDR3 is CASSVPERTQYF. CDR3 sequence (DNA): TGTGCCAGCAGTGTACCGGAGAGGACGCAGTATTTT.

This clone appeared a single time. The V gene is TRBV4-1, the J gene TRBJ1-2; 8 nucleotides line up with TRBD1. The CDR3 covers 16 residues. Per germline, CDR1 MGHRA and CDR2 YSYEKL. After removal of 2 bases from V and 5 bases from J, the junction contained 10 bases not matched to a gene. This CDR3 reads CASSQSLTGATYGYTF. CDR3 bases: TGCGCCAGCAGCCAATCCCTGACAGGGGCGACGTATGGCTACACCTTC.

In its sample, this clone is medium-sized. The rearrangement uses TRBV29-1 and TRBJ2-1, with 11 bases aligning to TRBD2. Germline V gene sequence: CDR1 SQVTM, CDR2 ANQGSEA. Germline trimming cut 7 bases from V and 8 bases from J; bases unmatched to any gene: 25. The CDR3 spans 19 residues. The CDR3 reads CSALGQLAGARELRDEQFF. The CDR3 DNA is TGCAGCGCCCTAGGACAACTAGCGGGAGCCCGTGAACTGAGGGATGAGCAGTTCTTC.

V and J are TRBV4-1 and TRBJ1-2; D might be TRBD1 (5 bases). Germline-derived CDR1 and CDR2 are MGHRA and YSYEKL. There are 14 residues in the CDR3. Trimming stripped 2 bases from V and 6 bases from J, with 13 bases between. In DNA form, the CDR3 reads TGCGCCAGCAGCCAATACCAGGGTCAGAATGGCTACACCTTC. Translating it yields CASSQYQGQNGYTF.

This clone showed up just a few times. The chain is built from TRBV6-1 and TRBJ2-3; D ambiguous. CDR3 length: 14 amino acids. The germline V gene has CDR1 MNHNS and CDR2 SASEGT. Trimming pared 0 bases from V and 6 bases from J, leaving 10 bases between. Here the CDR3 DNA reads TGTGCCAGCAGTGAAGCGTCTAGTGGGGATACGCAGTATTTT. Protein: CASSEASSGDTQYF.

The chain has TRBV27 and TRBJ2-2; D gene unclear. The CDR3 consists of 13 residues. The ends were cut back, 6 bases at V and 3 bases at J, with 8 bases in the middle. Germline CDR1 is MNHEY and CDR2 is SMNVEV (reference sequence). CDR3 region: CASRAPDTGELFF. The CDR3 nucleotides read TGTGCCAGCAGAGCCCCGGACACCGGGGAGCTGTTTTTT.

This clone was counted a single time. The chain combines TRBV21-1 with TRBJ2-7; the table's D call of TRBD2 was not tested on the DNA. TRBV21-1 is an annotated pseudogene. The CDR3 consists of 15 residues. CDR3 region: CASTRTSGATYEQYF. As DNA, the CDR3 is TGTGCCAGCACGCGGACTAGCGGGGCCACCTACGAGCAGTACTTC.